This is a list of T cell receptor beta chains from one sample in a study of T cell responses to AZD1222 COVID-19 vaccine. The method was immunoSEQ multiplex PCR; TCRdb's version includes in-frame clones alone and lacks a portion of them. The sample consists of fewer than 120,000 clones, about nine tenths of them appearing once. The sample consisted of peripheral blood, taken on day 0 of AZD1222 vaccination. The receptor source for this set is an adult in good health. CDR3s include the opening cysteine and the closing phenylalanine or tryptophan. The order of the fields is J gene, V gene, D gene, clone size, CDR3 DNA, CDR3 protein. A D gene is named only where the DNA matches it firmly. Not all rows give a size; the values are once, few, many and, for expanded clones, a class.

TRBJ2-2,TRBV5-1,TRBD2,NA,TGCGCCAGCAGCTTTTCTAGCGGGAGCCCCGGGGAGCTGTTTTTT,CASSFSSGSPGELFF
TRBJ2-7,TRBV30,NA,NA,TGTGCCTGGAGTGTATTGACCTACGAGCAGTACTTC,CAWSVLTYEQYF
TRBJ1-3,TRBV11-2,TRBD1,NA,TGTGCCAGCAGCCGAGCCGGGACAGGGTCGTTGGGGGCTGGAAACACCATATATTTT,CASSRAGTGSLGAGNTIYF
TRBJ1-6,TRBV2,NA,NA,TGTGCCAGCAGTGAAACAGCTTCCTATAATTCACCCCTCCACTTT,CASSETASYNSPLHF
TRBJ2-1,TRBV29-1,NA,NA,TGCAGCGTTGAATTGACTAGGCTTGGCAATGAGCAGTTCTTC,CSVELTRLGNEQFF
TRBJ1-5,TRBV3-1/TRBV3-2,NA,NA,TGTGCCAGCAGCCCATGGACAGATAATCAGCCCCAGCATTTT,CASSPWTDNQPQHF
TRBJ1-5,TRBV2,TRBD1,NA,TGTGCCAGCAGTGTTCCGGGACAGGGAGGACAGCCCCAGCATTTT,CASSVPGQGGQPQHF
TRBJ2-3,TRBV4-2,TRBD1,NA,TGTGCCAGCAGTGTCAACAGGGGGCCCACGTATACGCAGTATTTT,CASSVNRGPTYTQYF
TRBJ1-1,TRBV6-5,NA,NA,TGTGCCAGCAGTTACTCAGGGCCCACTGAAGCTTTCTTT,CASSYSGPTEAFF
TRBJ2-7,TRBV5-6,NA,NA,TGTGCCAGCAGCTTAGGGACGCCCTACGAGCAGTACTTC,CASSLGTPYEQYF
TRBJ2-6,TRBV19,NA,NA,TGTGCCAGTAGTGGTCCACCGGGAGTCCGAAACTCTGGGGCCAACGTCCTGACTTTC,CASSGPPGVRNSGANVLTF
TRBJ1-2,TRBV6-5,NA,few,TGTGCCAGCAGTTACGGACAGAACTATGGCTACACCTTC,CASSYGQNYGYTF
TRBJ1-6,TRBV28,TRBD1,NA,TGTGCCAGCACCCTCGGGACAGGGGGCAATTCACCCCTCCACTTT,CASTLGTGGNSPLHF
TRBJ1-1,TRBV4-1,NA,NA,TGCGCCAGCAGCCCCCTAACTCTGGGAGCCACTGAAGCTTTCTTT,CASSPLTLGATEAFF
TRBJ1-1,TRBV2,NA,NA,TGTGCCAGCAGACCCAGACAGAGCCACACTGAAGCTTTCTTT,CASRPRQSHTEAFF
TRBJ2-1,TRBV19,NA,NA,TGTGCCAGTAGTATAGGATCGGCGGGAATAGGTAATGAGCAGTTCTTC,CASSIGSAGIGNEQFF
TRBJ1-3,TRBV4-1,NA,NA,TGCGCCAGCAGCCAAGATTTCAGCTCTGGAAACACCATATATTTT,CASSQDFSSGNTIYF
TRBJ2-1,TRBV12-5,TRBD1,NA,TGTGCTAGTGGTTTGGGGTGGGACAGGGGGTTTTATTCCTACAATGAGCAGTTCTTC,CASGLGWDRGFYSYNEQFF
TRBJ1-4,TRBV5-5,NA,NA,TGTGCCAGCAGCTTAGGGACGGCCGCAACTAATGAAAAACTGTTTTTT,CASSLGTAATNEKLFF
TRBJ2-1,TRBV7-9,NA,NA,TGTGCCAGCAGCTTACGGGCGGGCGAGCAGTTCTTC,CASSLRAGEQFF
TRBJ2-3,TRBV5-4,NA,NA,TGTGCCAGCCCCGGCAGGGGCCAAGGAGATACGCAGTATTTT,CASPGRGQGDTQYF
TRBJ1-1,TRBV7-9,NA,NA,TGTGCCAGCAGCTTAGGGCGGGTGGGGACATCGAACACTGAAGCTTTCTTT,CASSLGRVGTSNTEAFF
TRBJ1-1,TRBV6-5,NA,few,TGTGCCAGCAGTTACACCACAGGGCGGATCGCTGAAGCTTTCTTT,CASSYTTGRIAEAFF